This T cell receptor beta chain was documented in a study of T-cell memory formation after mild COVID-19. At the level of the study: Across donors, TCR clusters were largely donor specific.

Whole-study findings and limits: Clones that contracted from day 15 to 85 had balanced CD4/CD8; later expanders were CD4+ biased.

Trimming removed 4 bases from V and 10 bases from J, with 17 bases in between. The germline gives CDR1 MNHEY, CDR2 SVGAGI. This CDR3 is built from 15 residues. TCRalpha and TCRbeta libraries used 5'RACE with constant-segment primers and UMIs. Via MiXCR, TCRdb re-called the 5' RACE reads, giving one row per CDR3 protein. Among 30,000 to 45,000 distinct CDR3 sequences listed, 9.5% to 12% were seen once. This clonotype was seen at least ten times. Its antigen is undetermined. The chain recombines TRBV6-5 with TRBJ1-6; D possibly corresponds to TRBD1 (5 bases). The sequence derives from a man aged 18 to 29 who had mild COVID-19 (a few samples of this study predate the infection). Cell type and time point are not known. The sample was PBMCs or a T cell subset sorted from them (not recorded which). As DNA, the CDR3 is TGTGCCAGCAGTTTGAAGTGGGGCCTCGACTCACCCCTCCACTTT. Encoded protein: CASSLKWGLDSPLHF.